One sample yielded the 11 T cell receptor beta chains listed below, sequenced in a study of CD8 T cells in Susac syndrome (dated by TCRdb to the late 2010s). Library preparation used the immunoSEQ multiplex PCR assay. RNA was extracted using the RNeasy kit, and about 0.45 to 1 ug of the RNA was reverse transcribed with random hexamers. Through fastp at Q25 and MiXCR, TCRdb rebuilt clones from the public reads, retaining in-frame beta chains. Each CDR3 protein appears once, grouped with its most common genes and DNA. In this sample the table shows approximately 260,000 distinct CDR3 sequences, 96% of which occur a single time. 0.095% to 0.12% of the sample is held by the ten biggest clonotypes. The sample comprised CD4+ T cells from PBMCs. The receptors derive from a human donor with Susac syndrome.

The V gene is TRBV27, the J gene TRBJ1-2; 10 nucleotides agree with TRBD1. This CDR3 has 15 residues. CDR1 and CDR2 (germline): MNHEY, SMNVEV (reference sequence). V was clipped by 3 bases and J by 4 bases; unmatched bases: 5. The DNA of the CDR3 is TGTGCCAGCAGTTTCGGACAGGGGGAAAGCTATGGCTACACCTTC. Translating gives CASSFGQGESYGYTF.

The chain is built from TRBV25-1 and TRBJ2-3; the match to TRBD2 covers 11 bases. The CDR3 consists of 15 residues. CDR1 MGHDK and CDR2 SYGVNS come from the germline V gene. V lost 8 bases and J lost 3; bases outside the gene matches: 7. CDR3 coding DNA: TGTGCCAGCGGAACTAGCGGGAGTATTACAGATACGCAGTATTTT. It yields the protein CASGTSGSITDTQYF.

The chain joins TRBV28 to TRBJ2-7, with D perhaps TRBD2 (5 bases). This CDR3 has 13 residues. Germline V lookup: CDR1 MDHEN, CDR2 SYDVKM. V was shortened by 6 bases and J by 3 bases, with 12 bases between the two germline ends. The CDR3 nucleotides are TGTGCCAGCAGCCTAGACGGGGTCTACGAGCAGTACTTC. It specifies CASSLDGVYEQYF.

The chain links TRBV2 to TRBJ2-7; unclear D gene. CDR1 SNHLY and CDR2 FYNNEI come from the germline V gene. Trimming stripped 7 bases from V and 3 bases from J, with 7 bases between. The CDR3 contains 11 residues. This chain's CDR3 is CASTGFYEQYF. Written as DNA, the CDR3 is TGTGCCAGCACTGGCTTCTACGAGCAGTACTTC.

The chain has TRBV29-1 and TRBJ1-1; D not resolved. The ends were cut back, 2 bases at V and 1 base at J, with 5 bases in the middle. CDR1 SQVTM and CDR2 ANQGSEA come from the germline V gene. The CDR3 is 12 amino acids. The CDR3 here is CSVEPTNTEAFF. The DNA of the CDR3 is TGCAGCGTTGAACCGACGAACACTGAAGCTTTCTTT.

The chain links TRBV18 to TRBJ2-1; 7 nucleotides align to TRBD2. Germline loops: CDR1 KGHSH, CDR2 LQKENI. The CDR3 runs to 16 residues. The V segment lost 2 bases and the J segment 5 bases; nucleotides outside the gene matches: 9. The CDR3 loop is CASSPRTRRQDNEQFF. The CDR3 DNA reads TGTGCCAGCTCACCAAGGACTAGACGGCAAGACAATGAGCAGTTCTTC.

The gene calls are TRBV25-1 and TRBJ2-3, with 11 bases lining up with TRBD2. Germline assignment: CDR1 MGHDK and CDR2 SYGVNS. With V trimmed by 3 bases and J by 4 bases, 9 bases remained unmatched. The CDR3 length is 17 residues. In DNA form, the CDR3 reads TGTGCCAGCAGTGAGGCCCTAGCGGGAGGTTGGGCAGATACGCAGTATTTT. Its protein is CASSEALAGGWADTQYF.

The chain joins TRBV30 to TRBJ1-2; D unresolved. V dropped 4 bases and J dropped 6 bases, with 12 bases sitting between them. Germline CDR1 is GTSNPN and CDR2 is SVGIG (reference sequence). This CDR3 is built from 12 residues. The CDR3 DNA reads as TGTGCCTGGATTCCCGGGGAACATGGCTACACCTTC. The encoded protein is CAWIPGEHGYTF.

This chain uses TRBV11-2 with TRBJ1-2, with D tentatively TRBD1 (6 bases). Deletions cut 5 bases from V and 4 bases from J, with 11 bases between. Germline V gene data show CDR1 as SGHAT and CDR2 as FQNNGV. The length of the CDR3 is 13 residues. The CDR3 sequence: CASSTGQRYGYTF. The CDR3 coding sequence is TGTGCCAGCAGCACTGGACAGCGCTATGGCTACACCTTC.

The chain recombines TRBV3-1 with TRBJ2-1; tentatively, D is TRBD2 (5 bases). This CDR3 is 12 amino acids long. Germline CDR1 reads LGHDT; CDR2 reads YNNKEL (reference sequence). The V end was cut by 0 bases, the J end by 14 bases, with 11 bases between. This CDR3 is CASSQDRGREFF. The CDR3 DNA sequence: TGTGCCAGCAGCCAAGATCGGGGAAGAGAGTTCTTC.

This rearrangement joins TRBV20-1 to TRBJ2-5; 9 bases agree with TRBD2. There are 15 residues in the CDR3. Germline CDR1 reads DFQATT; CDR2 reads SNEGSKA (reference sequence). The junction had 13 bases not matched to a gene; V was cut back by 6 bases and J by 5 bases. The CDR3 reads CSAPIAAAGGETQYF. The CDR3 coding sequence is TGCAGTGCACCTATTGCAGCGGCGGGGGGGGAGACCCAGTACTTC.